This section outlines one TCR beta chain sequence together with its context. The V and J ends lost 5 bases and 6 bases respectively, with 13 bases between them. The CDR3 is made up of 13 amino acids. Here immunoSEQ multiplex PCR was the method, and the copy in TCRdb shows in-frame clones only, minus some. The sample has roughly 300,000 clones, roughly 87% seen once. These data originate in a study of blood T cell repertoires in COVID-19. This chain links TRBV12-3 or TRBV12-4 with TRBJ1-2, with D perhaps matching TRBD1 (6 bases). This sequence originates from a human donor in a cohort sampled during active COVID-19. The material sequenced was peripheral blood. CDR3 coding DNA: TGTGCCAGCAGTCCCGGACAGAGAAATGGCTACACCTTC. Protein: CASSPGQRNGYTF.